The clone carrying this T cell receptor beta chain was seen more than once but under ten times. Its antigen is currently unknown. Trimming took 5 bases from V and 2 from J, leaving 17 bases between them. From germline, CDR1 is SGHVS and CDR2 FQNEAQ. CDR3 length: 16 residues. This sample is drawn from a study of cytomegalovirus exposure and HLA in healthy donors. General study results and limits: According to the study, roughly 160 TCR beta chains were cytomegalovirus-associated. Indistinguishable V segments such as TRBV6-2 and TRBV6-3 were excluded.

Primers for the PCR totalled 60 Vbeta and 13 Jbeta. This table comes from immunoSEQ multiplex PCR, and its TCRdb copy is limited to in-frame clones, with some not included. Altogether about 140,000 clones are present, around 78% being singletons, with the ten largest covering roughly 6.2%. V is TRBV7-8 and J is TRBJ2-3, with D maybe TRBD2 (7 bases). This clonotype was sampled from a woman in her thirties or forties in good health and CMV-seropositive. The sequenced sample consisted of PBMCs. The CDR3 loop reads CASSQRGGRVTDTQYF. The CDR3 DNA reads TGTGCCAGCAGCCAGAGGGGGGGACGGGTCACAGATACGCAGTATTTT.